This entry lists 2 T cell receptor beta chains sequenced from one sample in a study of blood T cell repertoires in COVID-19 (dated by TCRdb to 2018 to 2020). Library preparation employed the immunoSEQ multiplex PCR assay. The table comes from immuneACCESS by way of TCRdb, which keeps in-frame sequences with V and J called. Part of the clones is missing from these tables; in studies checked, under half for an unresolved V gene and the rest for unknown reasons. In all, the sample holds 310,000 or so clones, and roughly 87% of those were seen once. Of the sample, 2.2% is held by the ten largest clones. What was sequenced was peripheral blood. These receptors all come from a woman aged 45-65 years who had recovered from COVID-19.

This rearrangement joins TRBV19 to TRBJ2-2; D not resolved. V lost 10 bases, J lost 1 base, and 4 bases lay in between. The germline V gene has CDR1 LNHDA and CDR2 SQIVND (reference sequence). The CDR3 has 11 amino acids. In nucleotides, the CDR3 is TGTGCCACGCGGAACACCGGGGAGCTGTTTTTT. Amino acid sequence: CATRNTGELFF.

The chain is built from TRBV4-3 and TRBJ2-3; D is unclear. Germline CDR1 LGHNA, CDR2 YSLEER. This CDR3 spans 14 amino acids. Trimming took off 7 bases at V and 2 bases at J, with 13 bases between the two ends. As DNA, the CDR3 is TGCGCCAGCAAGGTTGACATACTCACAGATACGCAGTATTTT. This translates into CASKVDILTDTQYF.